This T cell receptor (beta chain) was retrieved from a study of spatial heterogeneity in lung cancer. Whole-study context: The donor group consisted of roughly 70 patients who had untreated, early-stage non-small cell lung cancer. Raw-read counts averaged over ten per unique TCR and UMI combination. Findings and limits, study-wide: Whereas they appeared in blood less at follow-up, ubiquitous expanded tumor TCRs appeared there more at resection.

TCRdb recomputed calls from the 5' RACE reads with MiXCR, one row per CDR3 protein. The sample lists 110,000 or so distinct CDR3 sequences; more than 10% were seen once. Time point in this sample: blood at routine non-recurrence follow-up after resection. Unsorted tumor, nontumor lung tissue or cryopreserved PBMC supplied the whole RNA. Of note for this clonotype: Its specificity is not known.

The V end was cut by 4 bases, the J end by 2 bases, with 14 bases between. Germline V gene sequence: CDR1 LGHNA, CDR2 YNFKEQ. The CDR3 contains 16 residues. The input for sequencing was PBMCs, taken at follow-up. This chain joins TRBV4-2 and TRBJ1-4, with a weak D call TRBD1 (5 bases). This TCR was sampled from a female donor with early-stage non-small cell lung cancer. CDR3 protein: CASSPGREATNEKLFF. For the CDR3, the DNA is TGTGCCAGCAGCCCGGGACGGGAAGCGACTAATGAAAAACTGTTTTTT.